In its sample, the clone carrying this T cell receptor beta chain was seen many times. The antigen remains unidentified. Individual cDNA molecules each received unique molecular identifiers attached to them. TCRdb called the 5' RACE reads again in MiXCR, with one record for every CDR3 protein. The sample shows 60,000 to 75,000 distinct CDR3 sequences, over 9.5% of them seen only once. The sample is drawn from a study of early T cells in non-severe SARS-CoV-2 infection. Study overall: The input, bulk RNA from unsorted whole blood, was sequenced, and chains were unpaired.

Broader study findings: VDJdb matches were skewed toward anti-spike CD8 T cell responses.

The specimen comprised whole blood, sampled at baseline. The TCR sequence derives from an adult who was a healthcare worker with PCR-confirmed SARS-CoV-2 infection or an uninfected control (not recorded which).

The CDR3 sequence is CASSPGQGQETQYF. The CDR3 nucleotides read TGTGCCAGCAGTCCCGGCCAGGGCCAAGAGACCCAGTACTTC. The chain links TRBV6-2 or TRBV6-3 to TRBJ2-5; weak D call: TRBD1 (5 bases). The CDR3 is made up of 14 amino acids. Germline V CDR1 and CDR2: MNHEY, SVGEGT. V was trimmed by 5 bases and J by 1 base, leaving 11 bases between them.